The rows below give T cell receptor beta chains drawn from one sample of a study of cytomegalovirus exposure and HLA in healthy donors. The table came from immunoSEQ multiplex PCR; TCRdb's copy has only in-frame clones and leaves some out. The top ten clones hold 3.5% to 4% of a sample with more than 35,000 clones, almost 70% of them seen once. The sequencing sample was made of PBMCs. Receptors were obtained from a man aged 35 to 55 in good health and CMV-seronegative. Both conserved end residues are part of each CDR3. Fields, in order: V gene, J gene, CDR3 protein.

V gene: TRBV2; J gene: TRBJ1-5; CDR3 protein: CASSNTNNQPQHF
V gene: TRBV15; J gene: TRBJ2-4; CDR3 protein: CATSRSTTGTNIQYF
V gene: TRBV27; J gene: TRBJ2-2; CDR3 protein: CASSLWAGAGELFF
V gene: TRBV20-1; J gene: TRBJ1-2; CDR3 protein: CSAYSSYGYTF
V gene: TRBV10-3; J gene: TRBJ2-5; CDR3 protein: CAISEGTSGGVETQYF
V gene: TRBV27; J gene: TRBJ2-7; CDR3 protein: CASSLSGPYSEQYF
V gene: TRBV7-2; J gene: TRBJ1-2; CDR3 protein: CASSSAGERYGYTF
V gene: TRBV7-9; J gene: TRBJ2-3; CDR3 protein: CASSLGGLASDTQYF
V gene: TRBV30; J gene: TRBJ1-5; CDR3 protein: CAWRVPGGTNQPQHF
V gene: TRBV2; J gene: TRBJ2-1; CDR3 protein: CASFGQGRRGPDNEQFF
V gene: TRBV7-9; J gene: TRBJ2-7; CDR3 protein: CASSLVAGFDYEQYF
V gene: TRBV15; J gene: TRBJ1-1; CDR3 protein: CATSPLGRGTEAFF
V gene: TRBV6-1; J gene: TRBJ2-7; CDR3 protein: CASSERGARYEQYF
V gene: TRBV15; J gene: TRBJ2-5; CDR3 protein: CATSLTEAVAQYF
V gene: TRBV6-5; J gene: TRBJ2-1; CDR3 protein: CASTIGGGPANEQFF
V gene: TRBV7-2; J gene: TRBJ2-7; CDR3 protein: CASSLGGGSYEQYF
V gene: TRBV14; J gene: TRBJ2-3; CDR3 protein: CASSQALAGLTDTQYF
V gene: TRBV6-5; J gene: TRBJ1-1; CDR3 protein: CASRSSGQGNTEAFF
V gene: TRBV29-1; J gene: TRBJ1-1; CDR3 protein: CSVESNTEAFF
V gene: TRBV4-1; J gene: TRBJ2-3; CDR3 protein: CASSQRTSGGTDTQYF
V gene: TRBV4-1; J gene: TRBJ2-7; CDR3 protein: CASSQVEGAYEQYF
V gene: TRBV27; J gene: TRBJ2-7; CDR3 protein: CASSLPSYEQYF
V gene: TRBV7-2; J gene: TRBJ2-7; CDR3 protein: CASSLARTGTYEQYF
V gene: TRBV25-1; J gene: TRBJ2-7; CDR3 protein: CASSWGETYEQYF
V gene: TRBV6-5; J gene: TRBJ2-2; CDR3 protein: CASSATIGELFF
V gene: TRBV9; J gene: TRBJ2-7; CDR3 protein: CASSVSGQGTGEQYF
V gene: TRBV7-8; J gene: TRBJ1-4; CDR3 protein: CASAFTGGLNEKLFF
V gene: TRBV7-9; J gene: TRBJ1-1; CDR3 protein: CASSLLGGRTEAFF
V gene: TRBV6-5; J gene: TRBJ2-2; CDR3 protein: CASSSGTSGYTGELFF
V gene: TRBV5-4; J gene: TRBJ2-1; CDR3 protein: CASSPEGTHQFF
V gene: TRBV20-1; J gene: TRBJ1-2; CDR3 protein: CASVPIRYTF
V gene: TRBV2; J gene: TRBJ2-7; CDR3 protein: CASLAGEGNEQYF
V gene: TRBV7-2; J gene: TRBJ2-1; CDR3 protein: CASSGGAVNEQFF
V gene: TRBV6-5; J gene: TRBJ2-1; CDR3 protein: CASSLGRGGPYNEQFF
V gene: TRBV27; J gene: TRBJ1-1; CDR3 protein: CASISTGATEAFF
V gene: TRBV28; J gene: TRBJ1-1; CDR3 protein: CASSPGTGEKQAFF
V gene: TRBV28; J gene: TRBJ2-7; CDR3 protein: CASSTGQGRSYEQYF
V gene: TRBV27; J gene: TRBJ2-1; CDR3 protein: CASGHGSYNEQFF
V gene: TRBV7-2; J gene: TRBJ2-6; CDR3 protein: CASREGNVLTF
V gene: TRBV2; J gene: TRBJ2-2; CDR3 protein: CASSEGLAGWTGELFF
V gene: TRBV4-3; J gene: TRBJ1-3; CDR3 protein: CASSQDFGPRNTIYF